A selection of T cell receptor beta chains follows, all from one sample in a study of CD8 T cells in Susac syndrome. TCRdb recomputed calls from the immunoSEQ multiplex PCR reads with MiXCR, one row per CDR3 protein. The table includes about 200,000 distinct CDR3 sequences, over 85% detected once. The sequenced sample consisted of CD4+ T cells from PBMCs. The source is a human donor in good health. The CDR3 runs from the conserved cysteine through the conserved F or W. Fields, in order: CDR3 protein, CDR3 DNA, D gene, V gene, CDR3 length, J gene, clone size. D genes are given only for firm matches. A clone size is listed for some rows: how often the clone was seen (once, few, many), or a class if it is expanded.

cdr3_aa: CSVGASGDNEQFF; cdr3_nt: TGCAGCGTTGGGGCTAGCGGAGACAATGAGCAGTTCTTC; d_call: TRBD2; v_call: TRBV29-1; cdr3_length: 13; j_call: TRBJ2-1; clone_size: -
cdr3_aa: CASSQEKNTIYF; cdr3_nt: TGTGCCAGCAGCCAAGAAAAGAACACCATATATTTT; d_call: -; v_call: TRBV3-1; cdr3_length: 12; j_call: TRBJ1-3; clone_size: -
cdr3_aa: CASTHSRPPHNQPQHF; cdr3_nt: TGTGCCAGCACCCACTCGAGGCCCCCCCACAATCAGCCCCAGCATTTT; d_call: -; v_call: TRBV12-3/TRBV12-4; cdr3_length: 16; j_call: TRBJ1-5; clone_size: -
cdr3_aa: CASSLRDRGVDTQYF; cdr3_nt: TGCGCCAGCAGCCTAAGAGACAGGGGAGTAGATACGCAGTATTTT; d_call: TRBD1; v_call: TRBV4-1; cdr3_length: 15; j_call: TRBJ2-3; clone_size: -
cdr3_aa: CASSLTGVTSPLHF; cdr3_nt: TGTGCCAGCAGTCTGACAGGGGTAACTTCACCCCTCCACTTT; d_call: TRBD1; v_call: TRBV12-3/TRBV12-4; cdr3_length: 14; j_call: TRBJ1-6; clone_size: -
cdr3_aa: CASSVDIGTGLGGRLDEQFF; cdr3_nt: TGTGCCAGCAGCGTAGACATAGGGACGGGACTCGGGGGGCGTCTCGATGAGCAGTTCTTC; d_call: -; v_call: TRBV9; cdr3_length: 20; j_call: TRBJ2-1; clone_size: -
cdr3_aa: CAGRPTQETQYF; cdr3_nt: TGTGCCGGACGACCGACCCAAGAGACCCAGTACTTC; d_call: -; v_call: TRBV30; cdr3_length: 12; j_call: TRBJ2-5; clone_size: once
cdr3_aa: CASSTGQVQETQYF; cdr3_nt: TGTGCCAGCTCGACCGGACAGGTACAAGAGACCCAGTACTTC; d_call: TRBD1; v_call: TRBV18; cdr3_length: 14; j_call: TRBJ2-5; clone_size: -
cdr3_aa: CSARKDGGIYGYTF; cdr3_nt: TGCAGTGCTAGAAAGGACGGGGGCATCTATGGCTACACCTTC; d_call: -; v_call: TRBV20-1; cdr3_length: 14; j_call: TRBJ1-2; clone_size: -
cdr3_aa: CASSQDGGYTGELFF; cdr3_nt: TGCGCCAGCAGCCAAGATGGGGGTTACACCGGGGAGCTGTTTTTT; d_call: -; v_call: TRBV4-3; cdr3_length: 15; j_call: TRBJ2-2; clone_size: -
cdr3_aa: CASSLALGRNYGYTF; cdr3_nt: TGTGCCAGCAGCTTGGCCTTGGGACGGAACTATGGCTACACCTTC; d_call: -; v_call: TRBV5-6; cdr3_length: 15; j_call: TRBJ1-2; clone_size: -
cdr3_aa: CSVRTSGVEQFF; cdr3_nt: TGCAGCGTCCGGACCTCGGGGGTTGAGCAGTTCTTC; d_call: -; v_call: TRBV29-1; cdr3_length: 12; j_call: TRBJ2-1; clone_size: once
cdr3_aa: CAWSVLLDTQYF; cdr3_nt: TGTGCCTGGAGTGTACTTTTAGATACGCAGTATTTT; d_call: -; v_call: TRBV30; cdr3_length: 12; j_call: TRBJ2-3; clone_size: once
cdr3_aa: CASSSRQGGTEAFF; cdr3_nt: TGTGCCAGCAGTTCCCGACAGGGCGGCACTGAAGCTTTCTTT; d_call: TRBD1; v_call: TRBV12-3/TRBV12-4; cdr3_length: 14; j_call: TRBJ1-1; clone_size: -
cdr3_aa: CARTRDRKETQYF; cdr3_nt: TGCGCCAGGACCCGGGACAGGAAAGAGACCCAGTACTTC; d_call: TRBD1; v_call: TRBV23-1; cdr3_length: 13; j_call: TRBJ2-5; clone_size: -
cdr3_aa: CATNVDRQETQYF; cdr3_nt: TGTGCTACAAACGTGGACAGGCAAGAGACCCAGTACTTC; d_call: TRBD1; v_call: TRBV7-2; cdr3_length: 13; j_call: TRBJ2-5; clone_size: -
cdr3_aa: CSANLAGVTYEQYF; cdr3_nt: TGCAGTGCCAATCTAGCGGGGGTTACCTACGAGCAGTACTTC; d_call: TRBD2; v_call: TRBV20-1; cdr3_length: 14; j_call: TRBJ2-7; clone_size: once
cdr3_aa: CASSQVGRGPWEQYF; cdr3_nt: TGCGCCAGCAGCCAAGTGGGCAGGGGTCCCTGGGAGCAGTACTTC; d_call: -; v_call: TRBV4-3; cdr3_length: 15; j_call: TRBJ2-7; clone_size: -
cdr3_aa: CASSVGGSSPLHF; cdr3_nt: TGTGCCAGCAGCGTAGGGGGAAGCTCACCCCTCCACTTT; d_call: -; v_call: TRBV9; cdr3_length: 13; j_call: TRBJ1-6; clone_size: -
cdr3_aa: CSARGAGTYGYTF; cdr3_nt: TGCAGTGCTAGAGGGGCAGGCACCTATGGCTACACCTTC; d_call: -; v_call: TRBV20-1; cdr3_length: 13; j_call: TRBJ1-2; clone_size: -
cdr3_aa: CASSRPGQGHYEQYF; cdr3_nt: TGTGCCAGCAGTCGCCCCGGACAGGGGCACTACGAGCAGTACTTC; d_call: TRBD1; v_call: TRBV6-5; cdr3_length: 15; j_call: TRBJ2-7; clone_size: -
cdr3_aa: CASSFLSGSGEKLFF; cdr3_nt: TGTGCCAGCAGTTTCCTCTCGGGCAGCGGGGAAAAACTGTTTTTT; d_call: -; v_call: TRBV28; cdr3_length: 15; j_call: TRBJ1-4; clone_size: -
cdr3_aa: CAWSVGETQYF; cdr3_nt: TGTGCCTGGAGTGTTGGAGAGACCCAGTACTTC; d_call: -; v_call: TRBV30; cdr3_length: 11; j_call: TRBJ2-5; clone_size: few
cdr3_aa: CATSDFPNTGELFF; cdr3_nt: TGTGCCACCAGTGATTTCCCGAACACCGGGGAGCTGTTTTTT; d_call: -; v_call: TRBV24-1; cdr3_length: 14; j_call: TRBJ2-2; clone_size: -
cdr3_aa: CASSPWTANYGYTF; cdr3_nt: TGTGCCAGCAGCCCTTGGACGGCCAACTATGGCTACACCTTC; d_call: -; v_call: TRBV9; cdr3_length: 14; j_call: TRBJ1-2; clone_size: -
cdr3_aa: CASSQVWRGGRNEQFF; cdr3_nt: TGTGCCAGCAGCCAAGTATGGCGGGGGGGCCGGAATGAGCAGTTCTTC; d_call: TRBD2; v_call: TRBV3-1; cdr3_length: 16; j_call: TRBJ2-1; clone_size: -
cdr3_aa: CSVRPGTPYNEQFF; cdr3_nt: TGCAGCGTGCGCCCCGGGACACCTTACAATGAGCAGTTCTTC; d_call: -; v_call: TRBV29-1; cdr3_length: 14; j_call: TRBJ2-1; clone_size: -
cdr3_aa: CASSQEGTETF; cdr3_nt: TGTGCCAGCAGCCAAGAAGGGACAGAAACCTTC; d_call: TRBD1; v_call: TRBV9; cdr3_length: 11; j_call: TRBJ1-2; clone_size: -
cdr3_aa: CSVEQGIRHTEAFF; cdr3_nt: TGCAGCGTGGAACAGGGGATTCGGCACACTGAAGCTTTCTTT; d_call: TRBD1; v_call: TRBV29-1; cdr3_length: 14; j_call: TRBJ1-1; clone_size: -
cdr3_aa: CASSRDRVRSNQPQHF; cdr3_nt: TGTGCCAGCAGCCGGGACAGGGTTAGGAGCAATCAGCCCCAGCATTTT; d_call: -; v_call: TRBV21-1; cdr3_length: 16; j_call: TRBJ1-5; clone_size: -
cdr3_aa: CASEDGSSYNEQFF; cdr3_nt: TGTGCCAGCGAGGACGGTAGCTCCTACAATGAGCAGTTCTTC; d_call: -; v_call: TRBV6-2/TRBV6-3; cdr3_length: 14; j_call: TRBJ2-1; clone_size: -
cdr3_aa: CSVTVSETGIARHYTF; cdr3_nt: TGCAGCGTTACTGTAAGCGAGACAGGGATCGCTCGTCACTACACCTTC; d_call: TRBD1; v_call: TRBV29-1; cdr3_length: 16; j_call: TRBJ1-2; clone_size: -
cdr3_aa: CASSLELIRGLGNQPQHF; cdr3_nt: TGTGCCAGCAGCTTAGAATTAATACGGGGGCTTGGCAATCAGCCCCAGCATTTT; d_call: -; v_call: TRBV7-2; cdr3_length: 18; j_call: TRBJ1-5; clone_size: -
cdr3_aa: CASSVDTAQETQYF; cdr3_nt: TGTGCCAGCAGCGTAGACACGGCTCAAGAGACCCAGTACTTC; d_call: -; v_call: TRBV9; cdr3_length: 14; j_call: TRBJ2-5; clone_size: -
cdr3_aa: CASSLAAVEAEAFF; cdr3_nt: TGTGCCAGCAGCTTGGCCGCGGTTGAGGCTGAAGCTTTCTTT; d_call: -; v_call: TRBV5-4; cdr3_length: 14; j_call: TRBJ1-1; clone_size: -
cdr3_aa: CSVERQAAGYTF; cdr3_nt: TGCAGCGTTGAGAGACAGGCTGCTGGCTACACCTTC; d_call: -; v_call: TRBV29-1; cdr3_length: 12; j_call: TRBJ1-2; clone_size: -
cdr3_aa: CASSGSGTLHYEQYF; cdr3_nt: TGTGCCAGCAGCGGCAGCGGGACACTTCACTACGAGCAGTACTTC; d_call: -; v_call: TRBV5-6; cdr3_length: 15; j_call: TRBJ2-7; clone_size: -
cdr3_aa: CASSLRRGEETQYF; cdr3_nt: TGTGCCAGCAGTTTACGGAGGGGGGAGGAGACCCAGTACTTC; d_call: -; v_call: TRBV28; cdr3_length: 14; j_call: TRBJ2-5; clone_size: -
cdr3_aa: CSVSWGWNEQFF; cdr3_nt: TGCAGCGTTTCCTGGGGGTGGAATGAGCAGTTCTTC; d_call: -; v_call: TRBV29-1; cdr3_length: 12; j_call: TRBJ2-1; clone_size: once
cdr3_aa: CSAREFPSGQETQYF; cdr3_nt: TGCAGTGCTAGAGAGTTTCCTAGCGGCCAAGAGACCCAGTACTTC; d_call: TRBD2; v_call: TRBV20-1; cdr3_length: 15; j_call: TRBJ2-5; clone_size: -
cdr3_aa: CASSLKAELGTQYF; cdr3_nt: TGTGCCAGCAGCTTGAAAGCGGAGCTTGGGACGCAGTATTTT; d_call: -; v_call: TRBV5-4; cdr3_length: 14; j_call: TRBJ2-3; clone_size: -
cdr3_aa: CASSQGGIETQYF; cdr3_nt: TGTGCCAGCAGCCAAGGGGGAATCGAGACCCAGTACTTC; d_call: -; v_call: TRBV7-9; cdr3_length: 13; j_call: TRBJ2-5; clone_size: -
cdr3_aa: CASSYNNEQFF; cdr3_nt: TGTGCCAGCAGTTATAACAATGAGCAGTTCTTC; d_call: -; v_call: TRBV7-9; cdr3_length: 11; j_call: TRBJ2-1; clone_size: few
cdr3_aa: CASSLGGTGVGEQFF; cdr3_nt: TGCGCCAGCAGCTTGGGTGGGACAGGGGTCGGTGAGCAGTTCTTC; d_call: TRBD1; v_call: TRBV5-1; cdr3_length: 15; j_call: TRBJ2-1; clone_size: -
cdr3_aa: CASSLAEDQPQHF; cdr3_nt: TGCGCCAGCAGCTTGGCGGAAGATCAGCCCCAGCATTTT; d_call: -; v_call: TRBV5-1; cdr3_length: 13; j_call: TRBJ1-5; clone_size: -
cdr3_aa: CASSLSSNNEQYF; cdr3_nt: TGTGCCAGCAGTTTATCGTCTAATAACGAGCAGTACTTC; d_call: -; v_call: TRBV27; cdr3_length: 13; j_call: TRBJ2-7; clone_size: -
cdr3_aa: CASSLVGIMNTEAFF; cdr3_nt: TGTGCCAGCAGCTTAGTAGGGATCATGAACACTGAAGCTTTCTTT; d_call: -; v_call: TRBV7-2; cdr3_length: 15; j_call: TRBJ1-1; clone_size: -
cdr3_aa: CASSQGRQGNQPQHF; cdr3_nt: TGTGCCAGCAGCCAAGGCCGGCAGGGTAATCAGCCCCAGCATTTT; d_call: -; v_call: TRBV3-1; cdr3_length: 15; j_call: TRBJ1-5; clone_size: -
cdr3_aa: CASTMGGYSTFF; cdr3_nt: TGTGCCAGCACCATGGGAGGGTACAGTACTTTCTTT; d_call: -; v_call: TRBV12-3/TRBV12-4; cdr3_length: 12; j_call: TRBJ1-1; clone_size: -
cdr3_aa: CATSRDLGAPSQPQHF; cdr3_nt: TGTGCCACCAGCAGAGATCTGGGGGCTCCGAGTCAGCCCCAGCATTTT; d_call: -; v_call: TRBV15; cdr3_length: 16; j_call: TRBJ1-5; clone_size: once
cdr3_aa: CASSRRDPDYEQYF; cdr3_nt: TGTGCCAGCAGCCGCCGGGACCCCGACTACGAGCAGTACTTC; d_call: -; v_call: TRBV3-1; cdr3_length: 14; j_call: TRBJ2-7; clone_size: -
cdr3_aa: CASSPGQGHYEQYF; cdr3_nt: TGTGCCAGTAGTCCGGGACAGGGACACTACGAGCAGTACTTC; d_call: TRBD1; v_call: TRBV19; cdr3_length: 14; j_call: TRBJ2-7; clone_size: -